The 3 T cell receptor beta chains below all came from one sample that was sequenced in a study of blood T cells in healthy people across ages. With a J-beta primer mix and a sample-barcoded 5' primer, a second PCR ran 7 to 11 cycles. MiXCR was run by TCRdb on the 5' RACE reads, yielding one entry per CDR3 protein. The sample lists under 2 million distinct CDR3 sequences, about 31% occurring once. The specimen sequenced was blood. The receptors originated from a woman in her thirties in good health.

V gene TRBV12-3 or TRBV12-4 combines with J gene TRBJ2-1; 12 bases map to TRBD2. The CDR3 sequence is 15 residues long. Losses at the gene ends were 6 bases for V and 4 bases for J; bases not matched to a gene: 4. Here the CDR3 reads CASRYGTSGYNEQFF. The DNA for the CDR3 is TGTGCCAGCAGGTACGGGACTAGCGGGTACAATGAGCAGTTCTTC.

V and J are TRBV10-3 and TRBJ1-1; TRBD1 matches at 9 bases. Looked up from germline, CDR1 is ENHRY and CDR2 is SYGVKD. The CDR3 is 15 residues long. V lost 1 base and J lost 3; bases outside the gene matches: 3. The CDR3 sequence is CAISEYRGQDTEAFF. The CDR3, as DNA: TGTGCCATCAGTGAGTACAGGGGGCAGGACACTGAAGCTTTCTTT.

This clonotype turned up a few times. V is TRBV5-1 and J is TRBJ1-1; possible D gene TRBD1, 5 bases. V dropped 4 bases and J dropped 0 bases, with 37 bases sitting between them. Germline V CDR1 and CDR2: SGHRS, YFSETQ. This CDR3 spans 23 amino acids. CDR3 sequence reads: CASSRTGLGGRGFARGMNTEAFF. CDR3 nucleotides: TGCGCCAGCAGCCGGACGGGGTTGGGTGGTAGGGGCTTCGCGCGGGGCATGAACACTGAAGCTTTCTTT.